This T cell receptor beta chain emerged from a study of blood T cell repertoires in COVID-19. About the research overall: PBMCs, B-cell-depleted T cells, or T cells provided the cDNA or gDNA that made up the material.

Profiled with immunoSEQ multiplex PCR; TCRdb holds only in-frame clones, not every one. The sample records roughly 380,000 clones, around 87% being singletons. Donors were grouped by their self-reported clinical history. Recovered status in Cohort 3 required two negative PCRs, clearance, or symptom resolution. What was sequenced was PBMCs or T cells enriched from blood (not recorded which). The clonotype originates from a man aged 25-45 years who had recovered from COVID-19.

The CDR3 spells CASSSYLTGSGTEAFF. CDR3 in DNA: TGTGCCAGCAGTTCCTACCTCACAGGGTCCGGAACTGAAGCTTTCTTT. The J gene is TRBJ1-1, the V gene TRBV6-6; TRBD1 is a possible D gene (6 bases). V lost 4 bases, J lost 5 bases, and 20 bases lay in between. The CDR3 loop spans 16 amino acids. Germline lookup yields CDR1 MNHNY and CDR2 SVGAGI (reference sequence).